The 23 T cell receptor beta chains below all came from one sample that was sequenced in a study of shared clonotypes between healthy human individuals. The data were produced by immunoSEQ multiplex PCR, yet TCRdb's version contains in-frame clones alone and is incomplete. The table lists over a million clones, roughly 96% of them singletons. The sequenced material came from naive CD4+ T cells sorted from blood. Stated subset: CD45RA+ positively selected. The receptors were sampled from a man aged 25-45 years in good health.

In nucleotides, the CDR3 is TGCGCCAGCAGCCAAGAGGGACTAGCGGGAACCGCGAACACCGGGGAGCTGTTTTTT. Translation: CASSQEGLAGTANTGELFF. V gene TRBV4-1 combines with J gene TRBJ2-2; 13 bases align to TRBD2. Germline values: CDR1 MGHRA, CDR2 YSYEKL. The V segment lost 0 bases and the J segment 0 bases; nucleotides outside the gene matches: 4. This CDR3 spans 19 amino acids.

The chain joins TRBV18 to TRBJ2-5; 8 bases are a match to TRBD1. From germline, CDR1 is KGHSH and CDR2 LQKENI. The CDR3 covers 13 residues. Germline trimming cut 8 bases from V and 2 bases from J; bases unmatched to any gene: 4. The CDR3 loop is CASAGQAQETQYF. CDR3 sequence (DNA): TGTGCCAGCGCGGGACAGGCACAAGAGACCCAGTACTTC.

The CDR3 spells CASSADRVGQYF. The CDR3 DNA sequence: TGTGCCAGCAGCGCAGACAGGGTAGGCCAGTACTTC. V usage is TRBV6-1 and J usage is TRBJ2-5; 7 positions agree with TRBD1. The CDR3 is made up of 12 amino acids. The trim removed 6 bases at V and 10 bases at J, leaving 8 bases unmatched. The germline CDR1 and CDR2 sequences are MNHNS and SASEGT.

The gene calls are TRBV9 and TRBJ2-2, with 10 bases matching TRBD2. Germline values: CDR1 SGDLS, CDR2 YYNGEE. This CDR3 region has 16 residues. Trimming took 0 bases from V and 7 from J; bases not matched to a gene: 6. Here the CDR3 DNA reads TGTGCCAGCAGCGTAGGGCTAGCGGGAGCGGACGGGGAGCTGTTTTTT. Residues: CASSVGLAGADGELFF.

The V and J genes are TRBV30 and TRBJ2-1, with a possible D match to TRBD2 (6 bases). V was clipped by 5 bases and J by 9 bases, with 17 bases between them. Germline V gene data show CDR1 as GTSNPN and CDR2 as SVGIG (reference sequence). CDR3 length: 13 residues. CDR3 in amino acids: CAWAPTRRGEQFF. The DNA of the CDR3 is TGTGCCTGGGCACCGACTAGACGGGGTGAGCAGTTCTTC.

As to this clone: The identical CDR3 is also encoded by other nucleotide sequences in the sample. The CDR3 nucleotides read TGCGCCAGCAGCTTGGGGGGTGCTGGGGCCAACGTCCTGACTTTC. Translated, it gives CASSLGGAGANVLTF. The rearrangement joins TRBV5-1 to TRBJ2-6, with D hard to call. The germline gives CDR1 SGHRS, CDR2 YFSETQ. The V and J ends lost 0 bases and 2 bases respectively, with 6 bases between them. This CDR3 region has 15 residues.

A word on this clone: Other DNA sequences in the same sample also yield this CDR3. The chain is built from TRBV28 and TRBJ1-1, with 10 bases matching TRBD1. The CDR3 totals 13 residues. The germline V gene encodes CDR1 MDHEN and CDR2 SYDVKM. The V gene end was trimmed by 4 bases and the J gene end by 5 bases; junction bases not matched to a gene: 1. Here the CDR3 DNA reads TGTGCCAGCAGTTGGACAGGGGGGACTGAAGCTTTCTTT. Encoded protein: CASSWTGGTEAFF.

As concerns this clone: Germline is not matched at one junction end, which may reflect a read error. The chain joins TRBV19 to TRBJ1-1, with D possibly TRBD1 on 6 matching bases. Germline CDR1 reads LNHDA; CDR2 reads SQIVND (reference sequence). The CDR3 is 13 residues long. The CDR3 is CASSWGQNTEAFF. DNA of the CDR3: TGTGCGAGTAGTTGGGGACAGAACACTGAAGCTTTCTTT.

As for this clone: The junction and the germline gene differ at one end; a read error may be behind it. This CDR3 is CASSAGLASNEQFF. CDR3 coding DNA: TGTGCTAGCAGCGCGGGACTAGCGTCAAATGAGCAGTTCTTC. The V and J genes are TRBV7-7 and TRBJ2-1; TRBD2 agrees at 10 bases. The CDR3 has 14 amino acids. Germline V CDR1 and CDR2: SSHAT, FNYEAQ (reference sequence).

V and J are TRBV5-1 and TRBJ2-7; D is ambiguous. The germline gives CDR1 SGHRS, CDR2 YFSETQ. The CDR3 runs 14 residues. Trimming stripped 0 bases from V and 1 base from J, with 8 bases between. The CDR3 sequence: CASSLGVKSYEQYF. The CDR3, as DNA: TGCGCCAGCAGCTTGGGGGTGAAGTCCTACGAGCAGTACTTC.

The rearrangement links TRBV5-6 to TRBJ2-5; D may be TRBD1 (6 bases). CDR1 is SGHDT and CDR2 is YYEEEE in the germline V gene. Trimming removed 2 bases at V and 5 bases at J, with 16 bases between. The CDR3 extends over 15 amino acids. CDR3 in amino acids: CASSFKTTGTETQYF. CDR3 bases: TGTGCCAGCAGCTTTAAAACTACAGGGACGGAGACCCAGTACTTC. The whole variable domain, remainder taken from reference TRBV5-6 and TRBJ2-5, is DAGVTQSPTHLIKTRGQQVTLRCSPKSGHDTVSWYQQALGQGPQFIFQYYEEEERQRGNFPDRFSGHQFPNYSSELNVNALLLGDSALYLCASSFKTTGTETQYFGPGTRLLVL.

The V call is TRBV2, the J call TRBJ2-2; 11 bases align to TRBD1. The ends lost 11 bases at V and 2 bases at J; junction bases unmatched: 4. Germline CDR1 SNHLY, CDR2 FYNNEI. This CDR3 region has 14 residues. The CDR3 nucleotides are TGTGCCTACGGGACAGGGGGTAACACCGGGGAGCTGTTTTTT. It encodes CAYGTGGNTGELFF. Filled out from reference TRBV2 and TRBJ2-2, the complete variable domain reads EPEVTQTPSHQVTQMGQEVILRCVPISNHLYFYWYRQILGQKVEFLVSFYNNEISEKSEIFDDQFSVERPDGSNFTLKIRSTKLEDSAMYFCAYGTGGNTGELFFGEGSRLTVL.

A note on this clone: The identical CDR3 is also encoded by other nucleotide sequences in the sample. The rearrangement uses TRBV7-9 and TRBJ2-3, with D uncertain. V was cut by 1 base and J by 1 base, with 3 bases left in between. The CDR3 loop spans 13 amino acids. Germline CDR1 reads SEHNR; CDR2 reads FQNEAQ (reference sequence). The CDR3 here is CASSLDGTDTQYF. The CDR3 DNA reads as TGTGCCAGCAGCTTAGACGGCACAGATACGCAGTATTTT.

The rearrangement links TRBV10-3 to TRBJ2-3; unclear D gene. This CDR3 region has 15 residues. Trimming left V 3 bases short and J 2 bases short, with 12 bases between. Germline lookup yields CDR1 ENHRY and CDR2 SYGVKD. CDR3 loop: CAISDPREVTDTQYF. The CDR3, as DNA: TGTGCCATCAGTGACCCCCGCGAAGTCACAGATACGCAGTATTTT.

The chain uses TRBV28 and TRBJ2-5, with D possibly being TRBD1 (6 bases). Germline V gene lookup returns CDR1 MDHEN and CDR2 SYDVKM. The CDR3 runs to 16 residues. Deletions cut 3 bases from V and 7 bases from J, with 21 bases between. CDR3 nucleotide sequence: TGTGCCAGCAGTTTGGCTATGGACAGAGAGTTTTTGACCCAGTACTTC. Its translation: CASSLAMDREFLTQYF.

To note about this clone: The same CDR3 is also encoded by other DNA sequences in this sample. CDR3 amino acids: CASSMPGPPKGNEQFF. The DNA for the CDR3 is TGTGCCAGTAGTATGCCAGGGCCTCCAAAAGGCAATGAGCAGTTCTTC. The chain uses TRBV19 and TRBJ2-1; D possibly corresponds to TRBD1 (5 bases). The CDR3 loop spans 16 amino acids. The V gene's germline CDR1 is LNHDA and CDR2 SQIVND (reference sequence). Trimming stripped 3 bases from V and 6 bases from J, with 18 bases between. The full variable domain, completed using reference TRBV19 and TRBJ2-1, is DGGITQSPKYLFRKEGQNVTLSCEQNLNHDAMYWYRQDPGQGLRLIYYSQIVNDFQKGDIAEGYSVSREKKESFPLTVTSAQKNPTAFYLCASSMPGPPKGNEQFFGPGTRLTVL.

The chain carries TRBV5-4 and TRBJ2-3; maybe TRBD2 (5 bases). The CDR3 is made up of 15 amino acids. Germline CDR1 and CDR2: SGHNT and YYREEE (reference sequence). V was pared by 1 base and J by 3 bases, with 12 bases between. The CDR3 is CASSLRAGNTDTQYF. The CDR3 DNA follows: TGTGCCAGCAGCTTGCGAGCCGGGAATACAGATACGCAGTATTTT.

This sequence joins TRBV28 and TRBJ1-2; perhaps TRBD1 as D (5 bases). CDR3 length: 11 residues. Trimming took off 6 bases at V and 7 bases at J, with 9 bases between the two ends. The germline gives CDR1 MDHEN, CDR2 SYDVKM. The CDR3 here is CASRQASGYTF. The CDR3 DNA follows: TGTGCCAGCAGACAGGCCTCTGGCTACACCTTC.

This chain links TRBV27 with TRBJ2-5; a weak D match, TRBD1 (6 bases). V was clipped by 3 bases and J by 4 bases, with 18 bases between them. Germline CDR1 and CDR2: MNHEY and SMNVEV (reference sequence). CDR3 length: 16 amino acids. The CDR3, as DNA: TGTGCCAGCAGTTTCCACCCCCCTACAGGGCGAGAGACCCAGTACTTC. Translation: CASSFHPPTGRETQYF.

V usage is TRBV7-6 and J usage is TRBJ2-1, with 13 bases fitting TRBD2. The length of the CDR3 is 17 residues. The V segment lost 5 bases and the J segment 0 bases; nucleotides outside the gene matches: 4. The V gene's germline CDR1 is SGHVS and CDR2 FNYEAQ. The CDR3 DNA is TGTGCCAGCAGCCCGGGACTAGCGGGAAGCTCCTACAATGAGCAGTTCTTC. It yields the protein CASSPGLAGSSYNEQFF.

The chain employs TRBV7-9 and TRBJ2-7; D may correspond to TRBD1 or TRBD2 (6 bases each). Germline assignment: CDR1 SEHNR and CDR2 FQNEAQ (reference sequence). The V and J ends lost 4 bases and 5 bases respectively, with 18 bases between them. The CDR3 has 15 residues. CDR3: CASSSNTGTVDEQYF. CDR3 nucleotides: TGTGCCAGCAGCTCGAACACAGGGACTGTCGACGAGCAGTACTTC.

J is TRBJ1-1 and V is TRBV2; D call uncertain. Germline CDR1 SNHLY, CDR2 FYNNEI. The CDR3 extends over 11 amino acids. V lost 9 bases and J 4 bases, leaving 9 bases between the germline ends. The CDR3 coding sequence is TGTGCCAGAGGAGGGTCCACTGAAGCTTTCTTT. Its translation is CARGGSTEAFF.

The V gene is TRBV9, the J gene TRBJ2-7, with 8 bases lining up with TRBD2. CDR3 length: 16 residues. The trim removed 4 bases at V and 2 bases at J, leaving 11 bases unmatched. Germline CDR1 reads SGDLS; CDR2 reads YYNGEE. CDR3 bases: TGTGCCAGCAGCTCTAAGAGCGGGAGTGGCACCTACGAGCAGTACTTC. Its translation is CASSSKSGSGTYEQYF. The complete variable domain, with remaining parts taken from reference TRBV9 and TRBJ2-7, reads DSGVTQTPKHLITATGQRVTLRCSPRSGDLSVYWYQQSLDQGLQFLIQYYNGEERAKGNILERFSAQQFPDLHSELNLSSLELGDSALYFCASSSKSGSGTYEQYFGPGTRLTVT.